This T cell receptor beta chain was profiled in a study of T-cell reconstitution after alpha-beta-depleted transplantation in children (dated by TCRdb to 2016 to 2018). With respect to the entire study: Using TCR repertoire profiling, the study quantitatively followed how T-cell immune reconstitution unfolded in children after TCRalphabeta/CD19-depleted allogeneic hematopoietic cell transplantation.

Libraries were made using PCR. These reads were obtained on an Illumina HiSeq 2500. TCR library preparation used molecular barcoding, with unique molecular identifiers applied to normalize quantification of the TCRbeta repertoire. TCRdb redid the processing of the public reads, applying fastp at Q25 and MiXCR, and retained in-frame beta chains. One record per CDR3 amino acid sequence lists the most common genes and DNA. The sample has roughly 180,000 distinct CDR3 sequences on record, roughly 14% of them singletons. Of the sample, over 10% falls within the top ten clones. Taken from cysteine to phenylalanine, the CDR3 has 16 residues. This entry keeps only the CDR3 DNA: 48 bases, framed from base 1. From V the trimming removes 4 bases and from J it removes 0 bases, while the gene matches leave 4 bases of the junction unaccounted for. The germline V gene (reference sequence) specifies LNHDA as CDR1 and SQIVND as CDR2.

As to this clonotype: Its antigen remains undetermined. No base quality values were provided; no much bigger clone lies one nucleotide off.

Rearrangement joined TRBV19 to TRBJ2-1, with 9 bases aligning to TRBD2. This sequence was found in a human donor who donated a stem cell graft to a child with acute lymphoblastic leukemia. This sample comprised PBMCs from the stem cell graft donor, obtained from the stem cell graft. The CDR3 loop reads CASSTTSGSSYNEQFF. The DNA sequence follows: TGTGCCAGTAGTACAACTAGCGGGTCCTCCTACAATGAGCAGTTCTTC.